This TCR beta chain was obtained from a study of a mutant IDH1 vaccine in newly diagnosed glioma. The wider study: With temozolomide cycles, or 4-6 weeks after radiotherapy alone, vaccination was started.

This clone was observed a single time. Antigen: not known. TCRdb's table, derived via immunoSEQ multiplex PCR, lists solely in-frame clones and lacks some. The data contain 13,000 or so clones, roughly four fifths of them singletons. Germline CDR1 and CDR2: MNHEY and SVGAGI. The CDR3 runs to 11 residues. The ends were cut back, 6 bases at V and 4 bases at J, with 7 bases in the middle. Stated time point: week 47, end of study. The study gave 300 ug of mutant IDH1 20-mer peptide per vaccine dose, with topical imiquimod. The patients were given eight vaccinations, one each in weeks 1, 3, 5, 7, 11, 15, 19 and 23.

The clonotype was recovered from a woman in her thirties or forties with glioma. The material was PBMCs, obtained from a glioma patient whose treatment included an IDH1 peptide vaccine. The J gene is TRBJ2-7, the V gene TRBV6-5; D gene ambiguous. The CDR3 DNA is TGTGCCAGCAGGAGCCATTACGAGCAGTACTTC. Protein: CASRSHYEQYF.